These T cell receptor beta chains were read from a single sample in a study of PD-L1 blockade in urothelial cancer. Profiling relied on immunoSEQ multiplex PCR, and the TCRdb table lists in-frame clones only, not all of them. The table records tens of thousands of clones, around 83% of them present only once. The sequencing used PBMCs, collected around atezolizumab (anti-PD-L1) treatment. The receptors originated from a man aged 45-65 years with urothelial cancer. CDR3s include the opening cysteine and the closing phenylalanine or tryptophan. The D gene is left open where the match is weak.

cdr3_length | j_call | d_call | v_call | cdr3_aa | cdr3_nt
18 | TRBJ2-1 | TRBD2 | TRBV5-1 | CASTLGTSGSAKANEQFF | TGCGCCAGCACCTTGGGAACTAGCGGGAGCGCGAAGGCGAATGAGCAGTTCTTC
17 | TRBJ1-6 | - | TRBV12-5 | CASGLNPPGFYNSPLHF | TGTGCTAGTGGTTTAAACCCTCCAGGTTTCTATAATTCACCCCTCCACTTT
15 | TRBJ2-2 | TRBD1 | TRBV9 | CASSVATGGNGELFF | TGTGCCAGCAGCGTAGCTACAGGGGGTAACGGGGAGCTGTTTTTT
13 | TRBJ1-1 | TRBD1 | TRBV5-6 | CASSYGQGTEAFF | TGTGCCAGCAGCTATGGACAGGGTACTGAAGCTTTCTTT
11 | TRBJ2-1 | - | TRBV2 | CASTYNNEQFF | TGTGCCAGCACCTATAACAATGAGCAGTTCTTC
14 | TRBJ2-5 | - | TRBV7-2 | CASSLAGGGETQYF | TGTGCCAGCAGCTTAGCGGGGGGTGGTGAGACCCAGTACTTC
14 | TRBJ2-7 | TRBD1 | TRBV19 | CASRRDSLSYEQYF | TGTGCCAGTAGAAGGGACAGCCTCTCCTACGAGCAGTACTTC
16 | TRBJ2-3 | - | TRBV5-8 | CASSPHGRGSTDTQYF | TGTGCCAGCAGTCCTCACGGCCGGGGGAGCACAGATACGCAGTATTTT
17 | TRBJ2-3 | TRBD2 | TRBV4-2 | CASSQGGRAGVVDTQYF | TGTGCCAGCAGCCAAGGGGGGCGAGCGGGGGTAGTAGATACGCAGTATTTT
17 | TRBJ2-2 | TRBD2 | TRBV19 | CASSPPRLAGGPVELFF | TGTGCCAGTAGCCCCCCGAGACTAGCGGGAGGGCCCGTTGAGCTGTTTTTT
12 | TRBJ1-1 | - | TRBV2 | CASSESYTEAFF | TGTGCCAGCAGTGAATCCTACACTGAAGCTTTCTTT
18 | TRBJ1-5 | TRBD1 | TRBV6-1 | CASSAYGQGRRGNQPQHF | TGTGCCAGCAGTGCCTATGGACAGGGAAGACGCGGCAATCAGCCCCAGCATTTT
13 | TRBJ1-2 | TRBD1 | TRBV6-6 | CASSPTGNYGYTF | TGTGCCAGCAGTCCGACAGGGAACTATGGCTACACCTTC
15 | TRBJ2-1 | TRBD2 | TRBV25-1 | CASSRGGTRMNEQFF | TGTGCCAGCAGTCGGGGTGGGACTAGGATGAATGAGCAGTTCTTC
14 | TRBJ2-7 | TRBD2 | TRBV6-5 | CASRRTSVAYEQYF | TGTGCCAGCAGAAGGACTAGCGTTGCCTACGAGCAGTACTTC
13 | TRBJ1-4 | TRBD1 | TRBV5-4 | CASGQGGDEKLFF | TGTGCCAGCGGACAGGGCGGTGATGAAAAACTGTTTTTT
15 | TRBJ2-3 | TRBD1 | TRBV5-1 | CASSSTGEGTDTQYF | TGCGCCAGCAGCTCGACAGGGGAGGGCACAGATACGCAGTATTTT
17 | TRBJ2-5 | - | TRBV10-1 | CASSDQPGTPYQETQYF | TGCGCCAGCAGTGACCAACCCGGGACTCCGTACCAAGAGACCCAGTACTTC
16 | TRBJ1-3 | - | TRBV6-5 | CASSYERGFSGNTIYF | TGTGCCAGCAGCTACGAACGGGGGTTCTCTGGAAACACCATATATTTT
13 | TRBJ2-7 | - | TRBV18 | CASSLASAGEQYF | TGTGCCAGCTCACTCGCGTCGGCAGGCGAGCAGTACTTC
14 | TRBJ2-3 | TRBD2 | TRBV29-1 | CSVRTGGARDTQYF | TGCAGCGTTAGGACGGGGGGGGCGAGAGATACGCAGTATTTT
15 | TRBJ1-6 | - | TRBV6-5 | CASKIQVSYNSPLHF | TGTGCCAGCAAGATACAGGTCTCCTATAATTCACCCCTCCACTTT
15 | TRBJ2-1 | TRBD2 | TRBV6-4 | CASSDSTSGSSEQFF | TGTGCCAGCAGTGACTCAACTAGCGGGAGTAGTGAGCAGTTCTTC
15 | TRBJ2-7 | TRBD2 | TRBV6-6 | CASSYLGLAGDEQYF | TGTGCCAGCAGTTACTTGGGACTAGCGGGAGACGAGCAGTACTTC